Following are 9 T cell receptor beta chains from one sample sequenced in a study of T cells after yellow fever vaccination (dated by TCRdb to the late 2010s). Libraries were made using 5' RACE. Instrument on record: Illumina HiSeq 2500. TCRdb ran its own pipeline on the public reads, namely fastp trimming at Q25 and MiXCR clone calling, and kept in-frame beta chains. Entries are consolidated by CDR3 protein sequence, retaining the most common genes and DNA. The sample includes roughly 74,000 distinct CDR3 sequences, with roughly 6.9% observed a single time. The ten largest clones take up roughly 35% of the sample. The sample's treatment or condition label, decoded: live attenuated yellow fever vaccine strain. The sequencing here drew on CD8+ T cells sorted from PBMCs, taken less than 6 days after the first yellow fever vaccination. The receptors were sampled from a man between 18 and 29 years old who received the YFV17D yellow fever vaccine.

This clonotype was detected only a few times. The chain employs TRBV9 and TRBJ1-3; no reliable D call. Looked up from germline, CDR1 is SGDLS and CDR2 is YYNGEE. V gave up 3 bases and J gave up 0 bases, with 10 bases separating them. The CDR3 runs 15 residues. The CDR3 sequence: CASSAGESSGNTIYF. As DNA, the CDR3 is TGTGCCAGCAGCGCCGGTGAAAGCTCTGGAAACACCATATATTTT.

This clonotype was counted ten times or more. This sequence joins TRBV7-9 and TRBJ2-1; D ambiguous. The CDR3 loop spans 14 amino acids. Germline V CDR1 and CDR2: SEHNR, FQNEAQ (reference sequence). Trimming cost V 1 base and J 4 bases, with 8 bases left between them. CDR3 in DNA: TGTGCCAGCAGCTTAGAGCCCTCGTACAATGAGCAGTTCTTC. It translates to CASSLEPSYNEQFF.

This clonotype turned up a few times. The chain links TRBV20-1 to TRBJ1-6, with 7 bases identical to TRBD1. With 0 bases clipped from V and 5 bases from J, the junction kept 10 bases outside the gene matches. Germline V lookup: CDR1 DFQATT, CDR2 SNEGSKA (reference sequence). CDR3 length: 17 residues. CDR3 residues: CSARDPGGTIHNSPLHF. The CDR3 DNA is TGCAGTGCTAGAGATCCAGGGGGGACAATCCATAATTCACCCCTCCACTTT.

This clonotype was detected a few times. The chain employs TRBV20-1 and TRBJ1-5; no reliable D call. The CDR3 spans 14 residues. Germline V lookup: CDR1 DFQATT, CDR2 SNEGSKA (reference sequence). The V end was cut by 6 bases, the J end by 2 bases, with 14 bases between. CDR3 residues: CSAKWGRGNQPQHF. The CDR3 region has the DNA TGCAGTGCAAAGTGGGGTCGGGGCAATCAGCCCCAGCATTTT.

The chain employs TRBV7-2 and TRBJ1-1, with TRBD1 identical over 10 bases. This CDR3 is 15 amino acids long. The V and J ends lost 4 bases and 10 bases, in that order; junction bases with no gene match: 12. CDR1 SGHTA and CDR2 FQGNSA come from the germline V gene. The CDR3 DNA reads as TGTGCCAGCAGCTCTTACCATGGGACAGGGGAGGGAGCTTTCTTT. Protein product: CASSSYHGTGEGAFF.

This clonotype was counted many times. The V call is TRBV4-2, the J call TRBJ2-7; D ambiguous. Trimming pared 2 bases from V and 5 bases from J, leaving 10 bases between. The CDR3 totals 13 residues. CDR1 LGHNA and CDR2 YNFKEQ come from the germline V gene. In DNA form, the CDR3 reads TGTGCCAGCAGCCAAAGACTCCTCCACGAGCAGTACTTC. As protein: CASSQRLLHEQYF.

This clonotype was seen a few times. The chain joins TRBV9 to TRBJ2-7; 9 nucleotides line up with TRBD1. Germline V gives CDR1 SGDLS, CDR2 YYNGEE. The V and J ends lost 0 bases and 9 bases, in that order; junction bases with no gene match: 13. The CDR3 loop spans 16 amino acids. The CDR3 coding sequence is TGTGCCAGCAGCGTAGGCCGGGACAGGGCCCCGTCGGGGCAGTACTTC. Protein: CASSVGRDRAPSGQYF.

This clonotype appeared a few times. The J gene is TRBJ2-5, the V gene TRBV11-1, with D uncertain. Trimming shortened V by 6 bases and J by 9 bases, and 14 bases separated the two germline ends. The germline V gene encodes CDR1 SGHAT and CDR2 FQDESV (reference sequence). The CDR3 is made up of 12 amino acids. In nucleotides, the CDR3 is TGTGCCAGCAGTCGCGAGAAGGTCCCCCAGTACTTC. It encodes CASSREKVPQYF.

This clonotype was detected ten times or more. The J gene is TRBJ2-1, the V gene TRBV14; the D is unclear. This CDR3 is built from 18 residues. The V gene lost 0 bases and the J gene lost 4 bases, with 19 bases spanning the gap. CDR1 SGHDN and CDR2 FVKESK come from the germline V gene. CDR3 loop: CASSQDKPLETYYNEQFF. As DNA, the CDR3 is TGTGCCAGCAGCCAAGATAAACCCTTAGAGACATATTACAATGAGCAGTTCTTC.